The source of this T cell receptor beta chain is a study of T-cell memory formation after mild COVID-19. Study at large: TCR clusters showed largely donor specificity. The study's findings and limits: While clones contracting from day 15 to 85 were balanced between CD4 and CD8, later expanders leaned CD4+. Pre-infection memory held some responding clones, suggesting pre-existing cross-reactive T cells responded.

TCRdb processed the 5' RACE reads anew with MiXCR; each CDR3 protein has one entry. Of approximately 100,000 distinct CDR3 sequences detected, around 27% appear once; the ten largest clones hold roughly two fifths. This clonotype showed up many times. Its antigen is currently unknown. The source of this sequence is a man aged 18-30 years who had mild COVID-19 (a few samples of this study predate the infection). Cell type and time point are not known. Source material: PBMCs or a T cell subset sorted from them (not recorded which).

CDR3 coding DNA: TGCGCCAGCAGCCAGGACAGTCCCTCTGGGGCCAACGTCCTGACTTTC. Translation gives CASSQDSPSGANVLTF. This chain joins TRBV4-3 and TRBJ2-6, with D maybe TRBD1 (6 bases). This CDR3 comprises 16 residues. CDR1 and CDR2 from the germline V gene are LGHNA and YSLEER. Trimming cost V 3 bases and J 0 bases, with 9 bases left between them.